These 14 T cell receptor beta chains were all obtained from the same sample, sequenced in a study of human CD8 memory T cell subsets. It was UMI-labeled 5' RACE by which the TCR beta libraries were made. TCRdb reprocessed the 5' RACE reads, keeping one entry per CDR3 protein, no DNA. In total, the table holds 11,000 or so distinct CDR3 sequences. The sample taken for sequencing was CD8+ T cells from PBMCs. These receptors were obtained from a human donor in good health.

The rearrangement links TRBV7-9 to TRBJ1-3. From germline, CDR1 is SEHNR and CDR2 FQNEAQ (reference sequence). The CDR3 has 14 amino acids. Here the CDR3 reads CASSEEGSGNTIYF. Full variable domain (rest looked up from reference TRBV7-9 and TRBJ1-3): DTGVSQNPRHKITKRGQNVTFRCDPISEHNRLYWYRQTLGQGPEFLTYFQNEAQLEKSRLLSDRFSAERPKGSFSTLEIQRTEQGDSAMYLCASSEEGSGNTIYFGEGSWLTVV.

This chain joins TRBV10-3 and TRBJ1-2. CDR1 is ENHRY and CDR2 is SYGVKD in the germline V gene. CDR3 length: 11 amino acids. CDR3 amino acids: CAIRGTYGYTF.

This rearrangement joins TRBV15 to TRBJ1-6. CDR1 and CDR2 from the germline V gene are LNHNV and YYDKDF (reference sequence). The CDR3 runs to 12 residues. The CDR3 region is CATSRENSPLHF.

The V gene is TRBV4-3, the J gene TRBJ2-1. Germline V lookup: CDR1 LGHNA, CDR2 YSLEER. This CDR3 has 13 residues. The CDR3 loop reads CASSQDSVNEQFF.

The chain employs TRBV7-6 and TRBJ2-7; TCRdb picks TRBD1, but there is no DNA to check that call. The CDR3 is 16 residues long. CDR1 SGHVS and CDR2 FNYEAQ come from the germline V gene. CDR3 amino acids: CASSSSEGELGYEQYF.

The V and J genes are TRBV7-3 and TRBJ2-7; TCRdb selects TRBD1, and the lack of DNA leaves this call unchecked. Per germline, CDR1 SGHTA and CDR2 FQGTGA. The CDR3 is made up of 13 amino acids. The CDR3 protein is CASSWGTGYEQYF.

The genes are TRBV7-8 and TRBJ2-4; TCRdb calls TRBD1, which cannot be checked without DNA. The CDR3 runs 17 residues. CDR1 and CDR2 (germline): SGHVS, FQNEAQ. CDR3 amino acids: CASSWIRQPHGPAIQYF.

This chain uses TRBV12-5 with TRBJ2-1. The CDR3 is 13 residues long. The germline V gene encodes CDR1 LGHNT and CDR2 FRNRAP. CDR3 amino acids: CASGFGGYNEQFF.

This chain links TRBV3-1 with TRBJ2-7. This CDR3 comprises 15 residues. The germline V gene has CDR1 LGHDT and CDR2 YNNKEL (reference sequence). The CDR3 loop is CASSQDWTEFYEQYF.

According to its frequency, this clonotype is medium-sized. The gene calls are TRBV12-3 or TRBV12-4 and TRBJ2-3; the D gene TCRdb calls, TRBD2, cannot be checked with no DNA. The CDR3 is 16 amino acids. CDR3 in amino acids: CASSLPLAGITDTQYF.

Here the CDR3 reads CASSQGNNEQFF. The V call is TRBV3-1, the J call TRBJ2-1. CDR1 is LGHDT and CDR2 is YNNKEL in the germline V gene (reference sequence). CDR3 length: 12 residues.

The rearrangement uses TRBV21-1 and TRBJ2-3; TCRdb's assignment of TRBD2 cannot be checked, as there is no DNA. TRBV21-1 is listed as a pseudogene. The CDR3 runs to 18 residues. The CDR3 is CASSKESTSGSCPDTQYF.

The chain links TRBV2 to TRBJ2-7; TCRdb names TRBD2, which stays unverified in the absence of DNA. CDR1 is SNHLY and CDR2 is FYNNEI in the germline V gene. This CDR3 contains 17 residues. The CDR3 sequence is CASNQGTSGRIAYEQYF.

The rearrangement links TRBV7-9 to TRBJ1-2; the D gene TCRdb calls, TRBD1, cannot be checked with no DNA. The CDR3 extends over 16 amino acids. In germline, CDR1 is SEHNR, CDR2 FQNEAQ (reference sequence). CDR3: CASSSSWDRGYYGYTF.